This T cell receptor (beta chain) was sequenced during a study of beta chain features in type 1 diabetes. Findings and caveats of the study: For Type 1 diabetes patients, all four CD4+ subsets carried TCRB CDR3s that were moderately but significantly shorter.

Regarding this clone: Its antigen remains unknown.

The germline V gene encodes CDR1 SGHNT and CDR2 YYREEE (reference sequence). V lost 0 bases and J lost 0, with 6 bases in between. There are 15 residues in the CDR3. Sequencing targeted expressed TCRB transcripts, as all isolated RNA had been reverse transcribed. Using immunoSEQ multiplex PCR, the repertoire was profiled, and TCRdb retains in-frame clones only, with some absent. The data contain over 650,000 clones, roughly an eighth of them singletons. This chain uses TRBV5-4 with TRBJ2-2; D unresolved. The specimen was naive CD4+ T cells from blood. The clonotype originates from a man between 18 and 29 years old with type 1 diabetes. In nucleotides, the CDR3 is TGTGCCAGCAGCTTGGACTGGGCGAACACCGGGGAGCTGTTTTTT. Amino acid sequence: CASSLDWANTGELFF.